These 7 T cell receptor beta chains originate from one sample sequenced in a study of shared clonotypes between healthy human individuals. The protocol was immunoSEQ multiplex PCR, while the TCRdb copy is restricted to in-frame clones and leaves out a portion. The table shows 300,000 to 400,000 clones, with around 70% occurring only once. Specimen: memory CD4+ T cells sorted from blood. This sample's subset: CD45RA-negative fraction. All receptors derive from a man between 25 and 39 years old in good health.

This clone was counted only a few times. This chain links TRBV29-1 with TRBJ2-5; D is ambiguous. V was trimmed by 5 bases and J by 5 bases, leaving 21 bases between them. Per the germline V gene, CDR1 is SQVTM and CDR2 is ANQGSEA. The CDR3 contains 15 residues. CDR3 sequence reads: CSVPPIAAVQETQYF. DNA for the CDR3: TGCAGCGTTCCCCCTATTGCGGCAGTTCAGGAGACCCAGTACTTC.

This chain connects TRBV7-6 to TRBJ2-3; 7 bases line up with TRBD2. In germline, CDR1 is SGHVS, CDR2 FNYEAQ. With V trimmed by 4 bases and J by 3 bases, 10 bases remained unmatched. The CDR3 is 16 amino acids. The CDR3 loop is CASSSISGKQTDTQYF. CDR3 in DNA: TGTGCCAGCAGCTCGATCAGCGGGAAACAGACAGATACGCAGTATTTT.

This clone was detected only a few times. This chain uses TRBV6-1 with TRBJ2-5, with D tentatively TRBD1 (6 bases). Trimming stripped 5 bases from V and 6 bases from J, with 13 bases between. From germline, CDR1 is MNHNS and CDR2 SASEGT. The CDR3 extends over 13 amino acids. CDR3 sequence (DNA): TGTGCCAGCAGTTCCTCAGGGGAACAGACCCAGTACTTC. It codes for CASSSSGEQTQYF.

The V and J genes are TRBV19 and TRBJ2-7, with D perhaps given as TRBD1 or TRBD2 (5 bases each). V lost 0 bases, J lost 6 bases, and 12 bases lay in between. This CDR3 region has 14 residues. CDR1 LNHDA and CDR2 SQIVND come from the germline V gene (reference sequence). The CDR3 DNA follows: TGTGCCAGTAGTATAGATCGGGGCCGCAGCGAGCAGTACTTC. As protein: CASSIDRGRSEQYF.

CDR3 bases: TGTGCCACTAACAGGGATTTCTACGAGCAGTACTTC. Translation: CATNRDFYEQYF. V usage is TRBV10-3 and J usage is TRBJ2-7; maybe TRBD1 (6 bases). In germline, CDR1 is ENHRY, CDR2 SYGVKD. CDR3 length: 12 residues. V lost 10 bases, J lost 3 bases, and 13 bases lay in between.

The rearrangement joins TRBV7-8 to TRBJ1-3; a possible D gene is TRBD1 (5 bases). This CDR3 has 16 amino acids. Germline CDR1 reads SGHVS; CDR2 reads FQNEAQ. Trimming stripped 3 bases from V and 3 bases from J, with 15 bases between. The CDR3 sequence: CASSLSGLGFGNTIYF. The CDR3 DNA reads TGTGCCAGCAGCTTGTCAGGGTTGGGATTTGGAAACACCATATATTTT.

The CDR3 DNA sequence: TGTGCCAGCAGTTTATACTTCGGGAGGGGCAACGAGCAGTACTTC. As protein: CASSLYFGRGNEQYF. The rearrangement links TRBV27 to TRBJ2-7; 8 nucleotides align to TRBD2. CDR3 length: 15 residues. J was trimmed by 5 bases and V by 1 base; bases with no gene match: 7. Per the germline V gene, CDR1 is MNHEY and CDR2 is SMNVEV (reference sequence).